These 30 T cell receptor beta chains share one sample of origin, sequenced in a study of T cells after posttransplantation cyclophosphamide. Generated by immunoSEQ multiplex PCR, the TCRdb table keeps only in-frame clones and is missing some. The sample lists about 43,000 clones, less than 95% occurring once. Cyclophosphamide on days +3 and +4 followed busulfan-fludarabine conditioning and a marrow graft. Sample: PBMCs, taken around 67 days after allogeneic stem cell transplant with posttransplant cyclophosphamide. Receptor source: a male patient aged 60-70 years who received an allogeneic stem cell transplant from a related donor and was CMV-positive. Part of the T cell pool may stem from the graft donor.

The chain joins TRBV27 to TRBJ1-2; no reliable D call. The germline V gene has CDR1 MNHEY and CDR2 SMNVEV (reference sequence). The V gene lost 0 bases and the J gene lost 3 bases, with 8 bases spanning the gap. The CDR3 totals 14 residues. The CDR3 DNA reads as TGTGCCAGCAGTTTATCGCCAGACTACTATGGCTACACCTTC. Translating gives CASSLSPDYYGYTF.

The rearrangement joins TRBV2 to TRBJ2-7, with TRBD2 matching 11 bases. The V and J ends lost 5 bases and 5 bases, in that order; junction bases with no gene match: 11. The CDR3 covers 16 residues. CDR1 is SNHLY, CDR2 FYNNEI, per germline. Here the CDR3 reads CASSITSGGHLDEQYF. The CDR3 DNA reads TGTGCCAGCAGTATAACTAGCGGGGGCCACCTGGACGAGCAGTACTTC.

This chain uses TRBV7-9 with TRBJ2-5; tentatively, D is TRBD1 (5 bases). The CDR3 has 13 amino acids. Germline-derived CDR1 and CDR2 are SEHNR and FQNEAQ (reference sequence). V lost 4 bases and J 4 bases, leaving 10 bases between the germline ends. This CDR3 reads CASSSRGSETQYF. CDR3 sequence (DNA): TGTGCCAGCAGCTCAAGGGGATCAGAGACCCAGTACTTC.

The chain employs TRBV5-5 and TRBJ1-5, with a tentative D call TRBD1 (6 bases). Trimming left V 3 bases short and J 5 bases short, with 15 bases between. Germline V gene data show CDR1 as SGHKS and CDR2 as YYEKEE (reference sequence). This CDR3 contains 15 residues. In DNA form, the CDR3 reads TGTGCCAGCAGCTCTGGAGCGGACAGCGATCAGCCCCAGCATTTT. Its translation: CASSSGADSDQPQHF.

The chain carries TRBV4-1 and TRBJ2-5, with 9 bases that match TRBD2. V dropped 0 bases and J dropped 5; count of bases not matched to a gene: 7. Germline CDR1 and CDR2: MGHRA and YSYEKL. This CDR3 region has 16 residues. CDR3: CASSQELSGGQETQYF. The CDR3 DNA sequence: TGCGCCAGCAGCCAAGAACTAAGCGGGGGGCAGGAGACCCAGTACTTC.

The V call is TRBV15, the J call TRBJ2-2; 12 nucleotides agree with TRBD2. The germline V gene has CDR1 LNHNV and CDR2 YYDKDF (reference sequence). V gave up 6 bases and J gave up 1 base; unmatched junction bases: 9. The CDR3 is made up of 18 amino acids. CDR3 nucleotide sequence: TGTGCCACCAGAGGAGAGACTAGCGGGGGCCTGAACACCGGGGAGCTGTTTTTT. This sequence encodes CATRGETSGGLNTGELFF.

This chain joins TRBV25-1 and TRBJ1-2; TRBD1 might be the D (5 bases). CDR3 size: 13 residues. Per the germline V gene, CDR1 is MGHDK and CDR2 is SYGVNS. Trimming pared 4 bases from V and 3 bases from J, leaving 9 bases between. The DNA for the CDR3 is TGTGCCAGCAGTGGGGGGGGTTACTATGGCTACACCTTC. Protein: CASSGGGYYGYTF.

The chain couples TRBV19 to TRBJ1-1, with 7 nucleotides matching TRBD1. The junction had 7 bases not matched to a gene; V was cut back by 6 bases and J by 0 bases. The CDR3 consists of 15 residues. Looked up from germline, CDR1 is LNHDA and CDR2 is SQIVND (reference sequence). The CDR3: CASRTGTQLNTEAFF. The CDR3 nucleotides read TGTGCCAGTAGGACAGGGACCCAACTGAACACTGAAGCTTTCTTT. The variable domain in full, with the rest retrieved from reference TRBV19 and TRBJ1-1, is DGGITQSPKYLFRKEGQNVTLSCEQNLNHDAMYWYRQDPGQGLRLIYYSQIVNDFQKGDIAEGYSVSREKKESFPLTVTSAQKNPTAFYLCASRTGTQLNTEAFFGQGTRLTVV.

This sequence joins TRBV6-1 and TRBJ2-7; D is uncertain. The CDR3 loop spans 14 amino acids. Germline values: CDR1 MNHNS, CDR2 SASEGT. The germline V and J ends were trimmed by 2 bases and 3 bases, with 11 bases remaining between them. The CDR3 DNA reads TGTGCCAGCAGTGAACTGGTCAGAGACTACGAGCAGTACGTC. Residues: CASSELVRDYEQYV.

The chain employs TRBV7-8 and TRBJ1-2; D is unresolved. CDR1 SGHVS and CDR2 FQNEAQ come from the germline V gene. Trimming removed 3 bases from V and 6 bases from J, with 17 bases in between. CDR3 size: 15 residues. CDR3 sequence (DNA): TGTGCCAGCAGCTTTGGATCGAGGGATCTCCATGGCTACACCTTC. It yields the protein CASSFGSRDLHGYTF.

CDR3 nucleotide sequence: TGTGCCACCAGCAGGGCTGGAGGGAGCGAGCAGTACTTC. Residues: CATSRAGGSEQYF. The chain links TRBV15 to TRBJ2-7; D might be TRBD2 (6 bases). Per germline, CDR1 LNHNV and CDR2 YYDKDF (reference sequence). CDR3 size: 13 residues. V was trimmed by 3 bases and J by 6 bases, leaving 12 bases between them.

V and J are TRBV6-5 and TRBJ1-6; unclear D gene. V was clipped by 6 bases and J by 8 bases, with 17 bases between them. The V gene's germline CDR1 is MNHEY and CDR2 SVGAGI. The CDR3 has 15 residues. CDR3: CASRAEGGNDSPLHF. CDR3 bases: TGTGCCAGCAGAGCTGAAGGAGGGAACGATTCACCCCTCCACTTT.

This clone came up a few times. The V and J genes are TRBV2 and TRBJ1-2; perhaps TRBD1 as D (5 bases). The CDR3 spans 17 residues. Trimming stripped 2 bases from V and 0 bases from J, with 16 bases between. Germline CDR1 is SNHLY and CDR2 is FYNNEI. CDR3 bases: TGTGCCAGCAGTGAAAGGGCAGGGATCGGCCCTAACTATGGCTACACCTTC. This sequence encodes CASSERAGIGPNYGYTF.

This clone was seen once. V is TRBV27 and J is TRBJ2-3; 9 positions agree with TRBD2. This CDR3 has 15 residues. Germline V gives CDR1 MNHEY, CDR2 SMNVEV (reference sequence). The V gene end was trimmed by 5 bases and the J gene end by 0 bases; junction bases not matched to a gene: 3. CDR3 nucleotides: TGTGCCAGCAGTCCGGGACTAGCAAGCACAGATACGCAGTATTTT. Its protein is CASSPGLASTDTQYF.

This clone was picked up a small number of times. The chain carries TRBV7-8 and TRBJ1-2; 7 bases align to TRBD1. CDR1 and CDR2 from the germline V gene are SGHVS and FQNEAQ. The CDR3 length is 13 residues. V shed 5 bases and J 3 bases; nucleotides not matched to a gene: 3. CDR3 nucleotides: TGTGCCAGCAGCCGACAGGGTCACTATGGCTACACCTTC. Amino acids: CASSRQGHYGYTF.

A single count supports this clone. The chain uses TRBV30 and TRBJ1-1, with D maybe TRBD1 (5 bases). This CDR3 is built from 13 residues. Germline assignment: CDR1 GTSNPN and CDR2 SVGIG (reference sequence). The V and J ends lost 2 bases and 2 bases respectively, with 9 bases between them. The CDR3 DNA reads TGTGCCTGGAGTCGGGGGGGAAACACTGAAGCTTTCTTT. This gives the protein CAWSRGGNTEAFF.

The chain carries TRBV28 and TRBJ1-2, with 7 positions matching TRBD1. The J segment lost 4 bases and the V segment lost 3 bases, leaving 11 bases of the junction unmatched. Germline-derived CDR1 and CDR2 are MDHEN and SYDVKM. The CDR3 runs to 16 residues. The CDR3 spells CASSFSDAQGIYGYTF. The CDR3, as DNA: TGTGCCAGCAGTTTTTCTGACGCACAGGGGATCTATGGCTACACCTTC.

The V call is TRBV9, the J call TRBJ2-5; TRBD1 aligns across 8 bases. V shed 4 bases and J 5 bases; nucleotides not matched to a gene: 13. The germline CDR1 and CDR2 sequences are SGDLS and YYNGEE. The CDR3 has 16 amino acids. The CDR3 loop reads CASSPYSQGAGETQYF. The CDR3 DNA reads as TGTGCCAGCAGCCCCTATTCCCAGGGGGCCGGGGAGACCCAGTACTTC.

For the CDR3, the DNA is TGCGCCAGCAGCCATTCCGGGGGCACAGATACGCAGTATTTT. Translation: CASSHSGGTDTQYF. V gene TRBV4-1 combines with J gene TRBJ2-3, with D tentatively TRBD2 (5 bases). Germline loops: CDR1 MGHRA, CDR2 YSYEKL. Trimming took off 3 bases at V and 1 base at J, with 8 bases between the two ends. The CDR3 spans 14 residues.

In nucleotides, the CDR3 is TGTGCCAGCAGCCCAAAACATGTTAGCAATCAGCCCCAGCATTTT. Encoded protein: CASSPKHVSNQPQHF. The V call is TRBV11-2, the J call TRBJ1-5; D is ambiguous. The CDR3 runs to 15 residues. The V end lost 5 bases, the J end lost 0 bases, and 11 bases lay between the germline ends. Looked up from germline, CDR1 is SGHAT and CDR2 is FQNNGV.

A few counts support this clone. J is TRBJ2-7 and V is TRBV4-1, with 7 bases lining up with TRBD2. The V and J ends lost 8 bases and 5 bases, in that order; junction bases with no gene match: 0. CDR1 and CDR2 (germline): MGHRA, YSYEKL. The CDR3 spans 10 residues. CDR3 DNA sequence: TGCGCCAGCCGGGGGGACGAGCAGTACTTC. It is translated as CASRGDEQYF.

As for this clone: The CDR3 does not end in the conserved phenylalanine or tryptophan, so this is likely a read error. The J gene is TRBJ1-5, the V gene TRBV27; 7 nucleotides line up with TRBD1. V lost 2 bases to trimming and J lost 5 bases; unmatched junction nucleotides: 0. Germline values: CDR1 MNHEY, CDR2 SMNVEV (reference sequence). CDR3 size: 13 residues. The CDR3 loop is CASSLQGDQPQHL. Written as DNA, the CDR3 is TGTGCCAGCAGTTTACAGGGGGATCAGCCCCAGCATCTT.

This clone appeared a single time. The chain links TRBV2 to TRBJ1-1; D is possibly TRBD1 (6 bases). Germline V gives CDR1 SNHLY, CDR2 FYNNEI. Trimming took off 2 bases at V and 6 bases at J, with 13 bases between the two ends. The CDR3 is made up of 14 amino acids. The CDR3 spells CASSEWGGRAEAFF. In nucleotides, the CDR3 is TGTGCCAGCAGTGAATGGGGGGGCAGGGCTGAAGCTTTCTTT.

This clone was seen a single time. V usage is TRBV28 and J usage is TRBJ2-1; 7 bases line up with TRBD2. In germline, CDR1 is MDHEN, CDR2 SYDVKM. V lost 4 bases, J lost 4 bases, and 7 bases stayed unmatched. The CDR3 has 15 amino acids. CDR3 loop: CASSSGGVGYNEQFF. As DNA, the CDR3 is TGTGCCAGCAGTTCTGGGGGGGTCGGGTACAATGAGCAGTTCTTC.

V gene TRBV5-4 combines with J gene TRBJ2-7; 12 bases line up with TRBD2. V shed 4 bases, J shed 7 bases, and the junction held 3 bases outside the gene matches. The CDR3 totals 13 residues. Germline CDR1 and CDR2: SGHNT and YYREEE (reference sequence). The CDR3 loop is CASSPGTSGEQYV. The CDR3 DNA follows: TGTGCCAGCAGCCCCGGGACTAGCGGGGAGCAGTACGTC.

The rearrangement links TRBV5-1 to TRBJ2-3; 13 bases match TRBD2. The germline V gene has CDR1 SGHRS and CDR2 YFSETQ. V lost 2 bases to trimming and J lost 3 bases; unmatched junction nucleotides: 12. The CDR3 is 19 amino acids. CDR3: CASSLSGTSGASVTDTQYF. The CDR3 coding sequence is TGCGCCAGCAGCTTATCCGGGACTAGCGGGGCATCAGTAACAGATACGCAGTATTTT.

V gene TRBV6-6 combines with J gene TRBJ1-2; 7 positions match TRBD1. J gave up 6 bases and V 5 bases, and 12 bases lay outside the gene matches. Germline lookup yields CDR1 MNHNY and CDR2 SVGAGI (reference sequence). This CDR3 contains 15 residues. The CDR3 DNA reads TGTGCCAGCAGTGATGAAGGGGGCGAAACAAATGGCTACACCTTC. Translated, it gives CASSDEGGETNGYTF.

J is TRBJ1-1 and V is TRBV28; maybe TRBD1 (5 bases). V dropped 4 bases and J dropped 3 bases, with 12 bases sitting between them. Germline V lookup: CDR1 MDHEN, CDR2 SYDVKM. The CDR3 is made up of 14 amino acids. The CDR3 DNA follows: TGTGCCAGCAGTTCCCCGGGGGGGTACACTGAAGCTTTCTTT. It codes for CASSSPGGYTEAFF. The variable domain in full, completed from reference TRBV28 and TRBJ1-1, reads DVKVTQSSRYLVKRTGEKVFLECVQDMDHENMFWYRQDPGLGLRLIYFSYDVKMKEKGDIPEGYSVSREKKERFSLILESASTNQTSMYLCASSSPGGYTEAFFGQGTRLTVV.

The CDR3 loop is CASSLGLATADTQYF. The DNA of the CDR3 is TGCGCCAGCAGCTTGGGACTAGCAACTGCAGATACGCAGTATTTT. The chain employs TRBV5-1 and TRBJ2-3; 7 bases are shared with TRBD2. Trimming at V came to 0 bases and at J to 4 bases, leaving 5 bases not matched to a gene. Per germline, CDR1 SGHRS and CDR2 YFSETQ. The CDR3 has 15 residues.

The gene calls are TRBV7-9 and TRBJ2-7, with 7 bases matching TRBD1. The CDR3 has 13 residues. CDR1 and CDR2 from the germline V gene are SEHNR and FQNEAQ (reference sequence). Germline trimming cut 7 bases from V and 2 bases from J; bases unmatched to any gene: 5. CDR3 in DNA: TGTGCCAGCACCTACAGGGGAACCTACGAGCAGTACTTC. Translation: CASTYRGTYEQYF.